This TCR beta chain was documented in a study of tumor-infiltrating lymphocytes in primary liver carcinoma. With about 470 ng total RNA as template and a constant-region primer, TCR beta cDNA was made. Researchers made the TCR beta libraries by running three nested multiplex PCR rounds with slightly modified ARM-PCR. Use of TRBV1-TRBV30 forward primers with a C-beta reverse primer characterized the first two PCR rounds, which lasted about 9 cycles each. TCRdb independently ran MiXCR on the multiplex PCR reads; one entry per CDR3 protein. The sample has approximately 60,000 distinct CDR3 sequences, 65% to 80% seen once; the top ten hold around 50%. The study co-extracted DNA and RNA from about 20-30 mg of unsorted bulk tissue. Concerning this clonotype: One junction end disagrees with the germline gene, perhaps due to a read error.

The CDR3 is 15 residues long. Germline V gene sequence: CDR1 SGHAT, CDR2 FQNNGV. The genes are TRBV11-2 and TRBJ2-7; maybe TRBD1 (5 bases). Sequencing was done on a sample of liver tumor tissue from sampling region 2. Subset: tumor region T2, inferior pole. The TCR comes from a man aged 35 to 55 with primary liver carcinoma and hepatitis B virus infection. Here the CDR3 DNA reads TGTGCCAAGAGCTTAGTAACCGTGGGGCTCTACGAGCAATACTTC. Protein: CAKSLVTVGLYEQYF.